What follows describes a single TCR beta chain. Its antigen has not been determined. No clone much larger than this one lies a single base away; base qualities are absent. To prepare the library, 5' RACE was applied. TCRdb records Illumina HiSeq 2500 as the sequencer. A second roughly 7 to 12 cycle PCR used a sample-barcoded 5' primer and a J-beta primer mix. Each TCR beta cDNA molecule received a unique molecular identifier from a template-switch 5' adaptor carrying 12 random nucleotides. At least 2.5 million CDR3-containing paired-end reads were obtained from each sample. The Mint cDNA synthesis kit, primed by a TRBC-specific oligonucleotide, was used to synthesize first-strand cDNA from all RNA. After uracil-DNA glycosylase treatment, a first 18-cycle PCR used universal primers M1SS and BC2_uni_R on all cDNA. In the original analysis: Normalization of each sample was performed by random selection of 1 million high-quality reads, each carrying a distinct molecular identifier. Reads sharing molecular identifiers were discarded rather than binned into consensus sequences. CDR3 identification, clonotype clustering and error correction used MiTCR with a Q25 quality threshold and the strictest error-elimination algorithm. A nonparametric unseen species model with Euler transformation was used to estimate a lower bound on total TCR beta diversity. TCRdb handled the public reads itself, with Q25 trimming in fastp and clone calling in MiXCR, and kept productive beta chains. Rows with one shared CDR3 protein collapse into an entry with the most common genes and DNA. TCRdb's processing, not the authors', yielded these V and J calls. The sample includes some 800,000 distinct CDR3 sequences, with around 43% observed a single time. Jointly, the top ten make up approximately 20% of the sample.

This sample stems from a study of blood T cells in healthy people across ages (dated by TCRdb to 2015 to 2017). Turning to the overall study: In model experiments, roughly one uniquely barcoded TCR beta cDNA molecule per two T cells was captured by template switching. To avoid experimental bias, donors of different ages were spread randomly across the sequencing lanes. The donors were divided into four age groups: young (average around 16 years), middle-aged (around 41), aged (approximately 59) and long-lived (roughly 82). The study analyzed two additional independent replicas of 1 million unique cDNA reads from the same blood draw for two donors, one aged 18 to 29 and one aged 80 or older. The study measured age-related changes in TCR beta repertoire diversity using deep sequencing normalized with unique cDNA molecular identifiers. On the study overall, not on this receptor specifically: As age increased, observed TCR beta diversity per million T cells dropped in a roughly linear way, and a significant reduction was already evident by age 40. Compared with the aged group, the long-lived group had more naive CD4+ T cells, fewer expanded clones and increased TCR diversity, suggesting age selection. There was a strong correlation between observed TCR beta diversity and the percentage of naive T cells measured by flow cytometry. The CMV infection status of donors was not known, potentially confounding age-related changes in expanded clonotypes. Estimates of total diversity from one million sequenced T cells were regarded as lower bounds and underestimates. Bulk unsorted PBMC profiling prevented conclusive comparison of naive and antigen-experienced compartments.

The approximately 41 donors, aged about 6 to 95 years, were systemically healthy Caucasian individuals from Russia. Around 10 milliliters of peripheral blood were drawn from each donor into EDTA-treated Vacutainer tubes. Ficoll-Paque density-gradient centrifugation was used to isolate PBMCs, with at least 6.5 million per sample. Total RNA, at least 6 micrograms per sample, was extracted from PBMCs with Trizol reagent. For every donor, flow cytometry on a PBMC aliquot measured the percentage of naive CD45RAhigh/CD27high T cells. The CDR3 sequence holds 15 residues, the cysteine and phenylalanine included. Only the CDR3 DNA is retained, 45 bases long and in frame from the first base. V ends up 3 bases short and J 4 bases short, with an unmatched junction base count of 4. Looking up the germline V gene yields CDR1 MNHEY and CDR2 SVGAGI.

The V and J genes are TRBV6-5 and TRBJ2-1; TRBD1 lines up with 9 middle nucleotides. Sequencing was done on a sample of blood. The sequence came from a man in his 60s in good health. The CDR3 protein: CASSYRDRAYNEQFF. The nucleotides read TGTGCCAGCAGTTATAGGGACAGGGCTTACAATGAGCAGTTCTTC.